This TCR beta chain was found in a study of monozygotic twins with cystic fibrosis. As to this clone: Its antigen is as yet unknown.

Clones were read by immunoSEQ multiplex PCR, and TCRdb kept only the in-frame ones, dropping some. The sample contains some 10,000 clones, around 90% of which appear only once. Findings and limits, study-wide: No link emerged between shared CDR3 counts and age, concordance or severity. Nucleotide-identical clonotype sharing was significantly higher within monozygotic CF twin pairs than between unrelated CF individuals. Clonality was generally low (median roughly 0.01), higher in the most severe patients.

J gave up 2 bases and V 4 bases, and 7 bases lay outside the gene matches. The CDR3 contains 16 residues. The germline V gene has CDR1 SGHTA and CDR2 FQGNSA. Sequencing input: blood. This clonotype was sampled from a boy aged 2 to 9 with cystic fibrosis. This sequence joins TRBV7-2 and TRBJ2-5; 10 nucleotides agree with TRBD2. Here the CDR3 reads CASSSTIAGGQETQYF. Here the CDR3 DNA reads TGTGCCAGCAGCTCGACTATAGCGGGGGGACAAGAGACCCAGTACTTC. The entire variable domain, with the rest obtained from reference TRBV7-2 and TRBJ2-5, is as follows: GAGVSQSPSNKVTEKGKDVELRCDPISGHTALYWYRQSLGQGLEFLIYFQGNSAPDKSGLPSDRFSAERTGGSVSTLTIQRTQQEDSAVYLCASSSTIAGGQETQYFGPGTRLLVL.